The clone carrying this T cell receptor beta chain was recorded only once. Its antigen is as yet unknown. None of the donors, who were healthy HIV-negative adults, had recently had acute infections or vaccinations. This sample stems from a study of shared clonotypes between healthy human individuals. CDR1 is SGHTA, CDR2 FQGNSA, per germline. The J segment lost 5 bases and the V segment lost 2 bases, leaving 1 base of the junction unmatched. The CDR3 has 14 residues. The data were produced by immunoSEQ multiplex PCR, yet TCRdb's version contains in-frame clones alone and is incomplete. The data contain some 2,500,000 clones, just under 95% of them singletons. Study-wide findings and caveats: Few donors limited the genetic and exposure-history diversity represented.

This receptor was obtained from a man between 18 and 29 years old in good health. Some clones in this sample may be carry-over from other donors' samples. Material for sequencing was naive CD4+ T cells from PBMCs. The sample's subset: CD45RA+ positively selected. The V and J genes are TRBV7-2 and TRBJ1-4; 8 nucleotides match TRBD1. CDR3 DNA sequence: TGTGCCAGCAGCTTAAACAGGGGGAATGAAAAACTGTTTTTT. Translation: CASSLNRGNEKLFF. Full variable domain (outside the CDR3, taken from reference TRBV7-2 and TRBJ1-4): GAGVSQSPSNKVTEKGKDVELRCDPISGHTALYWYRQSLGQGLEFLIYFQGNSAPDKSGLPSDRFSAERTGGSVSTLTIQRTQQEDSAVYLCASSLNRGNEKLFFGSGTQLSVL.